A single sample gave rise to the 27 T cell receptor beta chains below, sequenced in a study of T cell responses to AZD1222 COVID-19 vaccine. The assay was immunoSEQ multiplex PCR, and TCRdb's table has in-frame clones only and misses some. The table shows 99,000 or so clones, with 89% occurring only once. Sequences were derived from peripheral blood, sampled 28 days after the second AZD1222 dose. The receptor source for this set is an adult who received the AZD1222 COVID-19 vaccine.

The J gene is TRBJ1-4, the V gene TRBV7-2, with D maybe TRBD1 (6 bases). Germline values: CDR1 SGHTA, CDR2 FQGNSA. The CDR3 contains 11 residues. The V gene lost 7 bases and the J gene lost 8 bases, with 8 bases spanning the gap. The CDR3 region is CASKRGEKLFF. CDR3 sequence (DNA): TGTGCCAGCAAGAGGGGGGAAAAACTGTTTTTT.

The rearrangement links TRBV24-1 to TRBJ2-1; tentatively, D is TRBD2 (5 bases). From germline, CDR1 is KGHDR and CDR2 SFDVKD. CDR3 length: 14 residues. Trimming removed 1 base from V and 5 bases from J, with 8 bases in between. The CDR3, as DNA: TGTGCCACCAGTGATTTTGAGGGAAACAATGAGCAGTTCTTC. This encodes CATSDFEGNNEQFF.

V is TRBV6-7 and J is TRBJ1-2; TRBD1 agrees at 9 bases. TRBV6-7 is an ORF, and what it does is uncertain. The V and J ends lost 8 bases and 7 bases, in that order; junction bases with no gene match: 11. The CDR3 is 14 residues long. Written as DNA, the CDR3 is TGTGCCAGCCCACAGTGTACAGGGGGCGGTGGCTACACCTTC. It codes for CASPQCTGGGGYTF.

The rearrangement links TRBV10-2 to TRBJ2-7, with 14 nucleotides matching TRBD2. The CDR3 has 15 residues. CDR1 is WSHSY, CDR2 SAAADI, per germline. V shed 4 bases, J shed 6 bases, and the junction held 5 bases outside the gene matches. For the CDR3, the DNA is TGCGCCAGCAGTGCCGGGACTAGCGGGAGTAGCGAGCAGTACTTC. Its translation is CASSAGTSGSSEQYF.

The chain carries TRBV6-6 and TRBJ2-7; D unresolved. Germline V gene lookup returns CDR1 MNHNY and CDR2 SVGAGI (reference sequence). The V and J ends lost 5 bases and 0 bases respectively, with 8 bases between them. The CDR3 is made up of 13 amino acids. CDR3 residues: CASSTGRSYEQYF. CDR3 bases: TGTGCCAGCAGTACGGGCCGCTCCTACGAGCAGTACTTC.

The chain carries TRBV12-5 and TRBJ2-3; D is perhaps TRBD2 (6 bases). This CDR3 comprises 13 residues. V gave up 3 bases and J gave up 6 bases, with 10 bases separating them. The germline CDR1 and CDR2 sequences are LGHNT and FRNRAP. The CDR3 is CASGFGGTDTQYF. In DNA form, the CDR3 reads TGTGCTAGTGGTTTCGGAGGGACGGATACGCAGTATTTT.

The J gene is TRBJ1-6, the V gene TRBV6-6; D remains unclear. CDR3 length equals 14 residues. Per the germline V gene, CDR1 is MNHNY and CDR2 is SVGAGI (reference sequence). Trimming stripped 0 bases from V and 5 bases from J, with 5 bases between. In DNA, the CDR3 is TGTGCCAGCAGTTACTCCGAAGATAATTCACCCCTCCACTTT. It is translated as CASSYSEDNSPLHF.

Within the sample, this clone is medium-sized. The chain employs TRBV28 and TRBJ2-7; 12 bases fit TRBD2. CDR1 is MDHEN, CDR2 SYDVKM, per germline. The CDR3 totals 15 residues. V gave up 6 bases and J gave up 4 bases; unmatched junction bases: 7. This CDR3 is CASRALAGGNYEQYF. DNA of the CDR3: TGTGCCAGCAGAGCGCTAGCGGGAGGGAATTACGAGCAGTACTTC.

The chain carries TRBV5-1 and TRBJ2-3; no clear D. The germline V gene has CDR1 SGHRS and CDR2 YFSETQ. The length of the CDR3 is 17 residues. Trimming took off 1 base at V and 6 bases at J, with 21 bases between the two ends. This chain's CDR3 is CASSLSVGGTVVDTQYF. The CDR3 DNA sequence: TGCGCCAGCAGCTTGTCTGTCGGCGGAACGGTCGTGGATACGCAGTATTTT.

CDR3 DNA: TGTGCCAGAAGCTTGAAAATTTGGAGATTGATTGAAGCTTTCTTT. The encoded protein is CARSLKIWRLIEAFF. V and J are TRBV5-3 and TRBJ1-1; D remains ambiguous. TRBV5-3 is an ORF, and what it does is uncertain. CDR3 length: 15 amino acids. Trimming took off 1 base at V and 7 bases at J, with 17 bases between the two ends.

The chain has TRBV11-1 and TRBJ2-2, with 12 bases aligning to TRBD2. From germline, CDR1 is SGHAT and CDR2 FQDESV (reference sequence). This CDR3 has 15 residues. V shed 5 bases, J shed 7 bases, and the junction held 5 bases outside the gene matches. The CDR3 here is CASSTGLAGSGELFF. In DNA form, the CDR3 reads TGTGCCAGCAGCACAGGACTAGCGGGAAGCGGGGAGCTGTTTTTT.

This chain connects TRBV27 to TRBJ2-7, with a weak D call TRBD1 (5 bases). The CDR3 runs 14 residues. Germline values: CDR1 MNHEY, CDR2 SMNVEV (reference sequence). Deletions cut 0 bases from V and 3 bases from J, with 9 bases between. As DNA, the CDR3 is TGTGCCAGCAGTTTATCCAGGGCGAGCTACGAGCAGTACTTC. It specifies CASSLSRASYEQYF.

The CDR3 DNA is TGTGCCAGCAGCTCACCCCCGGGACTAGCGGGTTCCCCGGGGGAGCAGTACTTC. This gives the protein CASSSPPGLAGSPGEQYF. The chain recombines TRBV7-2 with TRBJ2-7, with 12 bases that match TRBD2. The CDR3 has 18 amino acids. Looked up from germline, CDR1 is SGHTA and CDR2 is FQGNSA. V lost 4 bases, J lost 7 bases, and 17 bases stayed unmatched.

V usage is TRBV19 and J usage is TRBJ2-6, with 9 bases fitting TRBD1. This CDR3 region has 19 residues. CDR1 is LNHDA, CDR2 SQIVND, per germline (reference sequence). Trimming took 4 bases from V and 0 from J; bases not matched to a gene: 10. The CDR3 coding sequence is TGTGCCAGTAGTAGACCGACAGGGGGGGTGGTCTCTGGGGCCAACGTCCTGACTTTC. Its protein product is CASSRPTGGVVSGANVLTF.

This clone showed up just once. V usage is TRBV3-1 (or the pseudogene TRBV3-2) and J usage is TRBJ2-2, with 8 bases that match TRBD2. J lost 4 bases, V lost 5 bases, and 6 bases had no gene match. CDR1 and CDR2 (germline): LGHDT, YNNKEL (reference sequence). The CDR3 sequence is 15 residues long. CDR3 protein: CASSSNGGATGELFF. The CDR3 coding sequence is TGTGCCAGCAGCTCAAACGGGGGGGCCACCGGGGAGCTGTTTTTT.

The chain joins TRBV6-5 to TRBJ1-1; D remains ambiguous. This CDR3 comprises 12 residues. Germline V gives CDR1 MNHEY, CDR2 SVGAGI. Trimming pared 5 bases from V and 5 bases from J, leaving 9 bases between. The DNA of the CDR3 is TGTGCCAGCAGTCTGCGGGGAACTGAAGCTTTCTTT. It specifies CASSLRGTEAFF.

The chain employs TRBV5-6 and TRBJ2-7; D tentatively fits TRBD1 or TRBD2 (5 bases each). Germline CDR1 SGHDT, CDR2 YYEEEE. The V gene lost 4 bases and the J gene lost 4 bases, with 9 bases spanning the gap. The CDR3 is 12 amino acids. CDR3 amino acids: CASSRGGYEQYF. In DNA, the CDR3 is TGTGCCAGCAGCCGGGGCGGATACGAGCAGTACTTC.

The chain links TRBV6-5 to TRBJ1-4, with 7 bases lining up with TRBD1. This CDR3 comprises 13 residues. V shed 10 bases, J shed 4 bases, and the junction held 6 bases outside the gene matches. The germline V gene has CDR1 MNHEY and CDR2 SVGAGI. The CDR3: CATRQGLNEKLFF. CDR3 DNA sequence: TGTGCCACCAGACAGGGCCTTAATGAAAAACTGTTTTTT.

The genes are TRBV12-3 or TRBV12-4 and TRBJ2-2; D not certain. V lost 5 bases, J lost 8 bases, and 12 bases lay in between. The CDR3 contains 13 residues. This chain's CDR3 is CASSGGPGGELFF. The CDR3, as DNA: TGTGCCAGCAGTGGCGGACCCGGGGGGGAGCTGTTTTTT.

This clone was picked up one time. The chain carries TRBV25-1 and TRBJ2-7; tentatively, D is TRBD2 (5 bases). The CDR3 is 9 residues long. Germline V gives CDR1 MGHDK, CDR2 SYGVNS. The germline V and J ends were trimmed by 9 bases and 13 bases, with 13 bases remaining between them. In DNA form, the CDR3 reads TGTGCCAGAGCTAGCAGGCAATACTTC. Encoded protein: CARASRQYF.

This chain uses TRBV2 with TRBJ2-3; TRBD2 might be the D (5 bases). Germline assignment: CDR1 SNHLY and CDR2 FYNNEI. Trimming took 5 bases from V and 0 from J, leaving 18 bases between them. The CDR3 has 17 amino acids. The CDR3 is CASSLTALAASTDTQYF. The CDR3 coding sequence is TGTGCCAGCAGTCTGACCGCTCTAGCAGCTAGCACAGATACGCAGTATTTT.

The gene calls are TRBV4-3 and TRBJ1-4; D ambiguous. The germline V gene has CDR1 LGHNA and CDR2 YSLEER. Trimming stripped 3 bases from V and 7 bases from J, with 9 bases between. The CDR3 consists of 13 residues. CDR3 residues: CASSQLKAEKLFF. In nucleotides, the CDR3 is TGCGCCAGCAGCCAGCTGAAGGCTGAAAAACTGTTTTTT.

This chain connects TRBV3-1 (or the pseudogene TRBV3-2) to TRBJ2-3; 8 nucleotides align to TRBD1. The trim removed 4 bases at V and 2 bases at J, leaving 8 bases unmatched. From germline, CDR1 is LGHDT and CDR2 YNNKEL (reference sequence). CDR3 length: 16 amino acids. This CDR3 reads CASSPGGQELTDTQYF. The CDR3 bases are TGTGCCAGCAGCCCCGGGGGACAGGAACTCACAGATACGCAGTATTTT.

V gene TRBV7-3 combines with J gene TRBJ2-5; D unclear. This CDR3 is 13 amino acids long. CDR1 is SGHTA and CDR2 is FQGTGA in the germline V gene. Trimming took 2 bases from V and 2 from J, leaving 6 bases between them. CDR3 DNA: TGTGCCAGCAGCTTAGTCAGACAAGAGACCCAGTACTTC. This translates into CASSLVRQETQYF. The full variable domain, with the rest looked up from reference TRBV7-3 and TRBJ2-5, is GAGVSQTPSNKVTEKGKYVELRCDPISGHTALYWYRQSLGQGPEFLIYFQGTGAADDSGLPNDRFFAVRPEGSVSTLKIQRTERGDSAVYLCASSLVRQETQYFGPGTRLLVL.

The rearrangement links TRBV27 to TRBJ2-1; D is unresolved. The germline CDR1 and CDR2 sequences are MNHEY and SMNVEV (reference sequence). The CDR3 length is 14 residues. The ends were cut back, 0 bases at V and 7 bases at J, with 10 bases in the middle. The CDR3 here is CASSLSRPVNEQFF. In DNA, the CDR3 is TGTGCCAGCAGTTTATCTCGGCCAGTTAATGAGCAGTTCTTC.

This clone was seen a few times. The chain recombines TRBV2 with TRBJ2-7, with 10 bases fitting TRBD2. Germline CDR1 SNHLY, CDR2 FYNNEI. CDR3 length: 16 amino acids. V lost 8 bases to trimming and J lost 0 bases; unmatched junction nucleotides: 10. CDR3 in DNA: TGTGCCAGCCTAGCGGGAGCCTACTCTAGCTCCTACGAGCAGTACTTC. This translates into CASLAGAYSSSYEQYF.

Comments on this clone: At one end, the junction sequence differs from germline, possibly due to a read error. V gene TRBV9 combines with J gene TRBJ2-7, with 9 positions matching TRBD1. The CDR3 consists of 15 residues. Germline loops: CDR1 SGDLS, CDR2 YYNGEE. CDR3 bases: TGTGCCAGCAGCGTAGAGGACAGGGGCTACTACGGGCAGTACTTC. Protein: CASSVEDRGYYGQYF.